The 18 T cell receptor beta chains below all came from one sample that was sequenced in a study of cytomegalovirus exposure and HLA in healthy donors. Use of 60 Vbeta and 13 Jbeta primers characterized the PCR. The data were produced by immunoSEQ multiplex PCR, yet TCRdb's version contains in-frame clones alone and is incomplete. The top ten clones hold approximately 6.2% of a sample with some 130,000 clones, approximately 79% of them seen once. The specimen was PBMCs. Every receptor here comes from a man aged 40-55 years in good health and CMV-seropositive.

The chain couples TRBV9 to TRBJ1-2; TRBD1 is a possible D gene (5 bases). Germline loops: CDR1 SGDLS, CDR2 YYNGEE. CDR3 length: 14 residues. Between the trimmed V and J ends, which lost 0 bases and 0 bases, there was a span of 6 bases. The CDR3 region is CASSVAGSNYGYTF. For the CDR3, the DNA is TGTGCCAGCAGCGTAGCAGGGTCTAACTATGGCTACACCTTC.

The rearrangement links TRBV19 to TRBJ2-4; the D is unclear. Germline loops: CDR1 LNHDA, CDR2 SQIVND (reference sequence). Trimming left V 3 bases short and J 0 bases short, with 6 bases between. The CDR3 contains 14 residues. CDR3 sequence reads: CASSIQIAKNIQYF. The CDR3 region has the DNA TGTGCCAGTAGTATTCAGATAGCCAAAAACATTCAGTACTTC. Together with reference TRBV19 and TRBJ2-4, the CDR3 gives the full variable domain: DGGITQSPKYLFRKEGQNVTLSCEQNLNHDAMYWYRQDPGQGLRLIYYSQIVNDFQKGDIAEGYSVSREKKESFPLTVTSAQKNPTAFYLCASSIQIAKNIQYFGAGTRLSVL.

This clone was picked up one time. The rearrangement links TRBV7-9 to TRBJ1-5; the match to TRBD1 covers 11 bases. There are 15 residues in the CDR3. Unmatched junction bases numbered 6, after V lost 5 bases and J lost 6 bases. In germline, CDR1 is SEHNR, CDR2 FQNEAQ (reference sequence). The CDR3 spells CASSKGQGGVQPQHF. CDR3 coding DNA: TGTGCCAGCAGCAAGGGACAGGGGGGCGTTCAGCCCCAGCATTTT. Filled out from reference TRBV7-9 and TRBJ1-5, the complete variable domain reads DTGVSQNPRHKITKRGQNVTFRCDPISEHNRLYWYRQTLGQGPEFLTYFQNEAQLEKSRLLSDRFSAERPKGSFSTLEIQRTEQGDSAMYLCASSKGQGGVQPQHFGDGTRLSIL.

V usage is TRBV19 and J usage is TRBJ2-1; D uncertain. Germline V gene data show CDR1 as LNHDA and CDR2 as SQIVND (reference sequence). V was pared by 3 bases and J by 5 bases, with 14 bases between. This CDR3 contains 15 residues. CDR3 loop: CASSIGTRLDNEQFF. Written as DNA, the CDR3 is TGTGCCAGTAGTATCGGCACCCGGCTAGACAATGAGCAGTTCTTC.

This rearrangement joins TRBV30 to TRBJ2-4; 7 nucleotides line up with TRBD1. The CDR3 totals 13 residues. Germline V lookup: CDR1 GTSNPN, CDR2 SVGIG (reference sequence). V was clipped by 4 bases and J by 8 bases; unmatched bases: 8. For the CDR3, the DNA is TGTGCCTGGACTCCTCGACAGGGATACATTCAGTACTTC. Its protein product is CAWTPRQGYIQYF.

This clone appeared once. V and J are TRBV5-8 and TRBJ1-6, with D uncertain. V lost 2 bases to trimming and J lost 8 bases, with 11 bases between them. The CDR3 has 14 amino acids. In germline, CDR1 is SGHTS, CDR2 YDEGEE. CDR3 protein: CASSLQEVYSPLHF. The CDR3 nucleotides are TGTGCCAGCAGCTTACAAGAGGTCTATTCACCCCTCCACTTT.

This clone showed up just a few times. This sequence joins TRBV6-5 and TRBJ1-4; D remains unclear. Per the germline V gene, CDR1 is MNHEY and CDR2 is SVGAGI. V lost 6 bases and J lost 4, with 6 bases in between. The CDR3 loop spans 12 amino acids. The CDR3 nucleotides read TGTGCCAGCAGCGCGCATAATGAAAAACTGTTTTTT. It yields the protein CASSAHNEKLFF.

This chain uses TRBV4-2 with TRBJ2-7, with D tentatively TRBD1 (6 bases). The germline V gene encodes CDR1 LGHNA and CDR2 YNFKEQ. The CDR3 runs 14 residues. V was cut by 3 bases and J by 5 bases, with 14 bases left in between. The CDR3 loop is CASSQADRRHEQYF. CDR3 nucleotide sequence: TGTGCCAGCAGCCAGGCTGACAGGAGACACGAGCAGTACTTC.

The chain combines TRBV7-2 with TRBJ1-4; D uncertain. Germline CDR1 is SGHTA and CDR2 is FQGNSA. The CDR3 consists of 16 residues. V gave up 1 base and J gave up 2 bases, with 11 bases separating them. The CDR3 nucleotides are TGTGCCAGCAGCTTAGGTCCTATGCGGACTAATGAAAAACTGTTTTTT. Translated, it gives CASSLGPMRTNEKLFF.

The table lists this clone with a count of one. Additional DNA sequences in this sample encode the identical CDR3. The chain uses TRBV2 and TRBJ1-2, with D maybe TRBD1 (5 bases). Germline V gene sequence: CDR1 SNHLY, CDR2 FYNNEI. V was trimmed by 4 bases and J by 4 bases, leaving 7 bases between them. CDR3 size: 12 residues. The chain's CDR3 is CASSGDSYGYTF. CDR3 in DNA: TGTGCCAGCAGTGGCGACAGCTATGGCTACACCTTC.

This clone has just a few counts. The chain combines TRBV15 with TRBJ1-5; D is perhaps TRBD1 (5 bases). Trimming pared 5 bases from V and 9 bases from J, leaving 11 bases between. Germline V gene data show CDR1 as LNHNV and CDR2 as YYDKDF (reference sequence). The CDR3 runs to 12 residues. CDR3 sequence (DNA): TGTGCCACCAGCCCCTGGGGGGGGCCCCAGCATTTT. The encoded protein is CATSPWGGPQHF.

The V call is TRBV6-5, the J call TRBJ1-6; D unclear. The CDR3 sequence is 12 residues long. The germline CDR1 and CDR2 sequences are MNHEY and SVGAGI. The V and J ends lost 6 bases and 10 bases respectively, with 10 bases between them. The CDR3 loop is CASSRPQSPLHF. CDR3 sequence (DNA): TGTGCCAGCAGCCGCCCTCAGTCACCCCTCCACTTT.

The rearrangement uses TRBV4-1 and TRBJ2-7, with TRBD1 matching over 7 bases. Germline V lookup: CDR1 MGHRA, CDR2 YSYEKL. With 4 bases clipped from V and 3 bases from J, the junction kept 9 bases outside the gene matches. The CDR3 is made up of 15 amino acids. CDR3 sequence (DNA): TGCGCCAGCAGCCCTACCTGGACAGGCGACTACGAGCAGTACTTC. Protein: CASSPTWTGDYEQYF.

This clone was detected only once. The rearrangement links TRBV27 to TRBJ1-2; TRBD1 matches at 9 bases. Trimming removed 4 bases from V and 7 bases from J; junction bases left unmatched: 4. This CDR3 region has 13 residues. Germline V gives CDR1 MNHEY, CDR2 SMNVEV (reference sequence). The DNA of the CDR3 is TGTGCCAGCAGTTCACAGGGGGCGGGTGGCTACACCTTC. It specifies CASSSQGAGGYTF.

Here the CDR3 reads CAINSGTSGQIEQFF. In DNA form, the CDR3 reads TGTGCCATCAACTCCGGGACTAGCGGTCAGATTGAGCAGTTCTTC. The chain links TRBV10-3 to TRBJ2-1; 11 positions agree with TRBD2. This CDR3 has 15 residues. Losses at the gene ends were 7 bases for V and 9 bases for J; bases not matched to a gene: 11. Germline CDR1 ENHRY, CDR2 SYGVKD.

This chain uses TRBV5-4 with TRBJ2-3; TRBD2 aligns across 11 bases. J gave up 3 bases and V 2 bases, and 5 bases lay outside the gene matches. Germline values: CDR1 SGHNT, CDR2 YYREEE (reference sequence). This CDR3 comprises 16 residues. The CDR3 DNA follows: TGTGCCAGCAGCTTTAGCGGGAGGGTTGAAACAGATACGCAGTATTTT. Translating it yields CASSFSGRVETDTQYF. The variable domain in full, completed from reference TRBV5-4 and TRBJ2-3, reads ETGVTQSPTHLIKTRGQQVTLRCSSQSGHNTVSWYQQALGQGPQFIFQYYREEENGRGNFPPRFSGLQFPNYSSELNVNALELDDSALYLCASSFSGRVETDTQYFGPGTRLTVL.

This rearrangement joins TRBV5-1 to TRBJ2-7; the D gene is possibly TRBD2 (5 bases). CDR3 size: 14 residues. Deletions cut 7 bases from V and 1 base from J, with 15 bases between. CDR1 and CDR2 from the germline V gene are SGHRS and YFSETQ. CDR3 in DNA: TGCGCCAGCCGAGCGCCGGACTCTTCCTACGAGCAGTACTTC. As protein: CASRAPDSSYEQYF.

This clone was counted a few times. CDR3 DNA: TGTGCCAGCAGCCCACAACTAGCGGGAGTAAACGAGCAGTACTTC. The encoded protein is CASSPQLAGVNEQYF. The chain is built from TRBV27 and TRBJ2-7; 11 positions agree with TRBD2. The V segment lost 6 bases and the J segment 5 bases; nucleotides outside the gene matches: 9. The CDR3 spans 15 residues. The germline V gene has CDR1 MNHEY and CDR2 SMNVEV (reference sequence).